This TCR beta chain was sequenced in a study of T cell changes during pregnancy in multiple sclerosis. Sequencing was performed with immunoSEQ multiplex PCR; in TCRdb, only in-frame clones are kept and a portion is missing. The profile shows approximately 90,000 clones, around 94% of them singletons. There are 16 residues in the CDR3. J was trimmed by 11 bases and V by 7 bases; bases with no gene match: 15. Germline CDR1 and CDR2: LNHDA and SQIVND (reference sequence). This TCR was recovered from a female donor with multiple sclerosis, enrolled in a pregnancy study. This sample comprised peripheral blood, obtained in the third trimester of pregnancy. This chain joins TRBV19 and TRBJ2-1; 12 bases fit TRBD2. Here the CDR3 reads CASISRYSGTSGQQFF. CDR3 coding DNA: TGTGCCAGTATTTCCAGGTACTCCGGGACTAGCGGGCAGCAGTTCTTC. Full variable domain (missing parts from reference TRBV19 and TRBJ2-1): DGGITQSPKYLFRKEGQNVTLSCEQNLNHDAMYWYRQDPGQGLRLIYYSQIVNDFQKGDIAEGYSVSREKKESFPLTVTSAQKNPTAFYLCASISRYSGTSGQQFFGPGTRLTVL.